This paragraph covers one TCR beta chain sequence. Which antigen it targets is not known. No quality values exist for individual bases; no much larger clone is one base distant. These data come from a study of blood T cell repertoires in COVID-19 (dated by TCRdb to 2020 to 2021). In the study overall: The collaborator samples originated in the United States, Italy and Spain and spanned the acute and convalescent phases of COVID-19. The material from the prospective study consisted of cDNA or gDNA derived from T cells, B-cell-depleted T cells, or PBMCs. Deeply sampled blood TCRbeta repertoires from subjects exposed to, actively infected with, or recovered from COVID-19 were included in the dataset. HLA class I and class II types, where available, came from metadata supplied by the sample provider rather than from assay-based typing. The repertoires were made available in a free public database intended to serve as a resource for research on the immune response to SARS-CoV-2. Sample metadata almost always included a de-identified subject ID, COVID-19 status, age in years and sex. Samples came from the ongoing ImmuneRACE study (first 160 participants) plus 1,254 subjects from 6 global collaborators. Broad study findings and their caveats: The quantity of clinical and demographic metadata differed by source and by participant and was supplied without curation.

The immunoSEQ Assay, a bias-controlled multiplex PCR, was used to amplify TCRbeta CDR3 regions from genomic DNA. The study's own analysis went as follows. The number of nucleated cells in each sample was estimated from the amplification of reference gene primers within the assay. Sequence reads were collapsed and filtered to measure the absolute abundance of every unique TCRbeta CDR3 rearrangement. For each sample, productive Simpson clonality was calculated by taking the square root of Simpson's diversity index across productive rearrangements. In its TCRdb copy, this immuneACCESS table keeps in-frame sequences only and misses some clones. Where compared with another copy, unresolved V genes explain less than half of these, and the others have no known cause. V and J calls plus clone size are reproduced from that table; the DNA served to infer D and trimming. The sample data list over 100,000 clones, and over 80% of these were observed just once. The ten largest clones take up approximately 1% of the sample.

CDR1 and CDR2 were assigned from the germline V gene as SGHAT and FQNNGV. V is pared back by 0 bases and J by 8 bases, with 10 bases lying between the germline termini. Spanning cysteine to phenylalanine, the CDR3 consists of 14 amino acids. Only the CDR3 portion is preserved as DNA: 42 bases, with reading frame beginning at the first base. Whole blood was collected in K2EDTA tubes by collaborating institutions according to the institutions' own protocols. For TCRbeta analysis, collaborator samples were shipped as frozen whole blood, as isolated PBMCs, or as DNA extracted from either sample type. The sequenced sample was peripheral blood. The chain couples TRBV11-2 to TRBJ2-2; no D segment can be confidently identified. The clonotype was recovered from a human donor in a cohort sampled during active COVID-19. Here the CDR3 is given as CASSLEVTPGELFF. The nucleotide sequence is TGTGCCAGCAGCTTAGAAGTAACACCGGGGGAGCTGTTTTTT.